The clone carrying this T cell receptor beta chain was counted between two and nine times. Its antigen is not known. This specimen belongs to a study of CD8+ T cells in alopecia areata. Germline V gene lookup returns CDR1 SEHNR and CDR2 FQNEAQ (reference sequence). The CDR3 spans 14 residues. Losses at the gene ends were 8 bases for V and 2 bases for J; bases not matched to a gene: 8. This sample's treatment: oral pan-JAK inhibitor, 5-10 mg twice daily. Cell sorting on a FACSAria was used to separate CD4+ and CD8+ T cells from the PBMCs. Study-wide results and caveats: Because of a solitary nonresponder, the connection of baseline CD8+ expansion to response stays uncertain.

cDNA serving as the sequencing template came from extracted, reverse transcribed RNA. Assay used: immunoSEQ multiplex PCR; TCRdb lists only in-frame clones, some missing. The sample includes approximately 150,000 clones, roughly 58% of them seen just once. The V gene is TRBV7-9, the J gene TRBJ2-7; 8 nucleotides align to TRBD1. Sample: CD4+ T cells sorted from blood, taken at approximately week 60, from a patient treated with tofacitinib. The source is a human donor with alopecia areata. DNA for the CDR3: TGTGCCAGCGCCTTTGACAGGGGCACCTACGAGCAGTACTTC. It is translated as CASAFDRGTYEQYF.